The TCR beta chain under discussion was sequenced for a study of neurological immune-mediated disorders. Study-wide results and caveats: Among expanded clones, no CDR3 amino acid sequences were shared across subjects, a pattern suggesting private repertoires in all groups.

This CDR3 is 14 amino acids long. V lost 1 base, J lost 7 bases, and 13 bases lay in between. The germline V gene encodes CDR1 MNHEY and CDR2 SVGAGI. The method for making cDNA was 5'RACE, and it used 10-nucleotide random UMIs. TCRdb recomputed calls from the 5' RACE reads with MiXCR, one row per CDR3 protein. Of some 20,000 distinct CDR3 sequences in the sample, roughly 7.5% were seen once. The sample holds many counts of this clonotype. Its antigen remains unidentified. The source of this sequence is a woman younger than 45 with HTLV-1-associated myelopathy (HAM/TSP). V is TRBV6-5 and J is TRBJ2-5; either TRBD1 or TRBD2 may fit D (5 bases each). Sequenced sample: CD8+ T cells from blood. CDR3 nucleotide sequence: TGTGCCAGCAGTTACTGGGACCGCCATGCGACCCAGTACTTC. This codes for CASSYWDRHATQYF.